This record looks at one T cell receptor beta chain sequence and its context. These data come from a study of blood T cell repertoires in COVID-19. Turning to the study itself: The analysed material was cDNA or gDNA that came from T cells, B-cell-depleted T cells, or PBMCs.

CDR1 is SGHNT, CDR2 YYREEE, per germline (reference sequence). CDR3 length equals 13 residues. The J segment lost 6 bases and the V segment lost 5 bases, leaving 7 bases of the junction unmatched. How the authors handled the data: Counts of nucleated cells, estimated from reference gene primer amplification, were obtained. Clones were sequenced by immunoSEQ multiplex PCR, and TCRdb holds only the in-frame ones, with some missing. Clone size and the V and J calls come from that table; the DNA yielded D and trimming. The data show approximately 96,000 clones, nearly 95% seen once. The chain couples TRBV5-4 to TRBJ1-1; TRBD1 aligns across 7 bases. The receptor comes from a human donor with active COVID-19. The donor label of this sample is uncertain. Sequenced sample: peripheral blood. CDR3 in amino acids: CASRKDRESEAFF. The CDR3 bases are TGTGCCAGCAGGAAAGACAGGGAATCTGAAGCTTTCTTT.